Listed below are T cell receptor beta chains from one sample, sequenced in a study of control samples from healthy donors and cancer patients. Libraries were prepared by immunoSEQ multiplex PCR; TCRdb keeps only in-frame clonotypes and omits some of them. The table has tens of thousands of clones, about 90% seen once. The sequenced sample was PBMCs. Every receptor here comes from a woman aged 60-70 years with head and neck cancer. The CDR3 runs from the conserved cysteine through the conserved F or W. A D gene is named only where the DNA matches it firmly. Some rows have no size entry. The others give once, few or many, or a class for an expanded clone.

v_call	j_call	d_call	clone_size	cdr3_nt	cdr3_aa
TRBV27	TRBJ2-7	NA	NA	TGTGCCAGCAGTTTGGCCGGCGGCTTCTACGAGCAGTACTTC	CASSLAGGFYEQYF
TRBV12-3/TRBV12-4	TRBJ2-7	NA	NA	TGTGCCAGCAGTCCCCGCCTGGGAGAGCAGTACTTC	CASSPRLGEQYF
TRBV5-6	TRBJ1-6	TRBD1	NA	TGTGCCAGCAGCTTGGAGTGGGACAGTAATTCACCCCTCCACTTT	CASSLEWDSNSPLHF
TRBV7-9	TRBJ2-1	NA	NA	TGTGCCAGCAGCGCGGGGGCGGGAGAGCAGTTCTTC	CASSAGAGEQFF
TRBV15	TRBJ2-6	NA	NA	TGTGCCACCAGCAGAGACAGGGCTGGGGCCAACGTCCTGACTTTC	CATSRDRAGANVLTF
TRBV6-6	TRBJ1-6	NA	NA	TGTGCCACAACTTCAAGCGGGGGGTATTCACCCCTCCACTTT	CATTSSGGYSPLHF
TRBV11-3	TRBJ2-3	TRBD2	NA	TGTGCCAGCAGCTTACAGCTAGCGGGAGAAGATACGCAGTATTTT	CASSLQLAGEDTQYF
TRBV6-6	TRBJ1-3	TRBD1	NA	TGTGCCAGCAGTTGGGACAGGGGCTCTGGAAACACCATATATTTT	CASSWDRGSGNTIYF
TRBV29-1	TRBJ1-5	NA	NA	TGCAGCGTTGAAGGGGGGCTGAATCAGCCCCAGCATTTT	CSVEGGLNQPQHF
TRBV7-9	TRBJ2-1	NA	NA	TGTGCCAGCAGCAAAATGTCTGAGCAGTTCTTC	CASSKMSEQFF
TRBV24-1	TRBJ2-1	NA	NA	TGTGCCACCAGTGATCGGGCCTTGGGGGGTGAGCAGTTCTTC	CATSDRALGGEQFF
TRBV20-1	TRBJ2-7	TRBD2	once	TGCAGTGCTAGTTCGGGACGGGGGGGACTAGCGGCCTCCTACGAGCAGTACTTC	CSASSGRGGLAASYEQYF
TRBV5-1	TRBJ1-1	NA	NA	TGCGCCAGCAGCTTGGCAGGGGTAGAGACTGAAGCTTTCTTT	CASSLAGVETEAFF
TRBV27	TRBJ1-4	NA	NA	TGTGCCAGCAGGGAAACTGCAACTAATGAAAAACTGTTTTTT	CASRETATNEKLFF
TRBV2	TRBJ2-1	TRBD2	NA	TGTGCCAGCAGTGGGATTTCAGCGGGGTACAATGAGCAGTTCTTC	CASSGISAGYNEQFF
TRBV7-2	TRBJ1-2	TRBD1	NA	TGTGCCAGCAGCCCAGAAGTTACAGGGGGGATTAACTATGGCTACACCTTC	CASSPEVTGGINYGYTF
TRBV4-1	TRBJ2-1	NA	NA	TGCGCCAGCAGCCAAGATCTTCTTTTTTACAATGAGCAGTTCTTC	CASSQDLLFYNEQFF
TRBV7-3	TRBJ2-2	NA	NA	TGTGCCAGCAGCGTCCAGGGGTGGTCGAACACCGGGGAGCTGTTTTTT	CASSVQGWSNTGELFF
TRBV27	TRBJ1-1	TRBD1	NA	TGTGCCAGCAGTTTACGACAGGGGCTCATGAACACTGAAGCTTTCTTT	CASSLRQGLMNTEAFF